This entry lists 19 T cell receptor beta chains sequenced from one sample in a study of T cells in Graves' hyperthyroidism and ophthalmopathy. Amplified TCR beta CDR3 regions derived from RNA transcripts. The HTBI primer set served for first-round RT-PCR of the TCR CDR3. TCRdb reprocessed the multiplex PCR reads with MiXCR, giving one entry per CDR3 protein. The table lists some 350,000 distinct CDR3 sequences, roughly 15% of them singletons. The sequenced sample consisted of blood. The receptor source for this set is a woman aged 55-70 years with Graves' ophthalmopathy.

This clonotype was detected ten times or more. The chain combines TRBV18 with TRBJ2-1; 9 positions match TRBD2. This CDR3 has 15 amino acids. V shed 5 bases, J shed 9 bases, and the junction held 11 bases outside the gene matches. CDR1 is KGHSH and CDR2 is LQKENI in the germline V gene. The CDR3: CASSESGRTDGEQFF. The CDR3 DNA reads TGTGCCAGCTCAGAAAGCGGGAGGACTGACGGTGAGCAGTTCTTC.

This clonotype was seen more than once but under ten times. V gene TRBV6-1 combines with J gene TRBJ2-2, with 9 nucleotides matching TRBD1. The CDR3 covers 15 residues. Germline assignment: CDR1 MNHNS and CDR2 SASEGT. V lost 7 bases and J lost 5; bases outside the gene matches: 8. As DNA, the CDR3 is TGTGCCAGCAATACGGACAGGGGTGGTACCGGGGAGCTGTTTTTT. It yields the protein CASNTDRGGTGELFF.

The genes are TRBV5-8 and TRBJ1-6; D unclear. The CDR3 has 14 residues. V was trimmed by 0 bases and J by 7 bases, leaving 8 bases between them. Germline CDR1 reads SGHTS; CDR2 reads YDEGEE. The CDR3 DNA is TGTGCCAGCAGCTTGGGGACGGACAATTCACCCCTCCACTTT. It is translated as CASSLGTDNSPLHF.

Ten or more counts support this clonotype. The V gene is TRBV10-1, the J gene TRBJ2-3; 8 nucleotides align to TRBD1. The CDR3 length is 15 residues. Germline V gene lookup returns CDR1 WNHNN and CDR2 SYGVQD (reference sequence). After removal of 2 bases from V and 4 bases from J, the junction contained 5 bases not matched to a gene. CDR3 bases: TGCGCCAGCAGTGAGGGACAGGGTCGCGCAGATACGCAGTATTTT. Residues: CASSEGQGRADTQYF.

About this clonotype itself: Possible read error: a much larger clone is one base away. The CDR3 loop is CASRQTGRSQGYAF. In DNA, the CDR3 is TGTGCCAGCAGACAAACAGGGAGGTCGCAAGGCTACGCCTTC. V is TRBV3-1 and J is TRBJ1-2, with D possibly TRBD1 on 6 matching bases. The germline CDR1 and CDR2 sequences are LGHDT and YNNKEL (reference sequence). This CDR3 has 14 residues.

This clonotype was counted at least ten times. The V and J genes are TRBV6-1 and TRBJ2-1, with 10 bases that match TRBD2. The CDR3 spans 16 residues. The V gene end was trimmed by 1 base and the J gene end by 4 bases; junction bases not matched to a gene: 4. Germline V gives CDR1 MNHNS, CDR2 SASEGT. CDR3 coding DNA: TGTGCCAGCAGTGAAGACCCTAGCGGGAGTTACAATGAGCAGTTCTTC. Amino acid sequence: CASSEDPSGSYNEQFF.

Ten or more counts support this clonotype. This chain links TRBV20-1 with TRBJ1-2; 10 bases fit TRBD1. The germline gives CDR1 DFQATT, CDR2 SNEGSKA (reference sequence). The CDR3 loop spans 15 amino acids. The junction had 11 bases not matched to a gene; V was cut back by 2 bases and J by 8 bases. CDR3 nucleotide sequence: TGCAGTGCTAGAAAAGGACAGGGGGTATTGGAAGGCTACACCTTC. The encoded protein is CSARKGQGVLEGYTF.

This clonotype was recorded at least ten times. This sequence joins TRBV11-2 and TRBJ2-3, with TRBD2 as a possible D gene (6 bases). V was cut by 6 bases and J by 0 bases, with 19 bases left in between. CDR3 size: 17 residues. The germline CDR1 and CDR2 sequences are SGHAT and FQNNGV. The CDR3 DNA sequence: TGTGCCAGCAGTTCTCCCAAGGCGGGACTGAGCACAGATACGCAGTATTTT. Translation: CASSSPKAGLSTDTQYF.

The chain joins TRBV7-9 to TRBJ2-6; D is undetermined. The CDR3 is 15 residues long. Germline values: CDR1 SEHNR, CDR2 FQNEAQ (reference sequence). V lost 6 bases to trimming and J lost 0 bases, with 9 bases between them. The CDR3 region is CASRPVHSGANVLTF. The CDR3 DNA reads TGTGCCAGCAGACCCGTTCACTCTGGGGCCAACGTCCTGACTTTC.

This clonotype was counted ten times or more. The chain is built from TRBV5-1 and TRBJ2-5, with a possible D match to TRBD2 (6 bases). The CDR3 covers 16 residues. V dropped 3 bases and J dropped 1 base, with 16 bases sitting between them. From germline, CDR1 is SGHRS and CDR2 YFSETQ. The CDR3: CASSSRLEGSQETQYF. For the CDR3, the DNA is TGCGCCAGCAGCTCCCGACTAGAGGGTTCCCAAGAGACCCAGTACTTC.

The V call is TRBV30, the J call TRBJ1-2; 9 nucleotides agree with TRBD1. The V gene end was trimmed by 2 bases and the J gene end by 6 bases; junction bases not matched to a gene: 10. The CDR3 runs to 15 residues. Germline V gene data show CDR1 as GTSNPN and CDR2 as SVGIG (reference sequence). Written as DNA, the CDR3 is TGTGCCTGGAGTCCCACAGGGGGCGCCTCTCATGGCTACACCTTC. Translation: CAWSPTGGASHGYTF.

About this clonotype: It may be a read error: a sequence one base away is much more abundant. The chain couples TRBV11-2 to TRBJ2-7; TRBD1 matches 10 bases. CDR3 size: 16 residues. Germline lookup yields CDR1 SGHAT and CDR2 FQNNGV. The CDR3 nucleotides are TGTGCCAGCAGCTTAGATCTTGGGACAGGGGCCTACGGGCAGTACTTC. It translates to CASSLDLGTGAYGQYF.

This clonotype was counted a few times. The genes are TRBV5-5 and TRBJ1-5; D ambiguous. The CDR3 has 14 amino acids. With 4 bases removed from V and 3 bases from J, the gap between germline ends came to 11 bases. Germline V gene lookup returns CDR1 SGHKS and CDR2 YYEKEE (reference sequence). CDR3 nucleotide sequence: TGTGCCAGCAGCGCGTTTTCTAACAATCAGCCCCAGCATTTT. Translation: CASSAFSNNQPQHF. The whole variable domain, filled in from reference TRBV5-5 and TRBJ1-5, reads DAGVTQSPTHLIKTRGQQVTLRCSPISGHKSVSWYQQVLGQGPQFIFQYYEKEERGRGNFPDRFSARQFPNYSSELNVNALLLGDSALYLCASSAFSNNQPQHFGDGTRLSIL.

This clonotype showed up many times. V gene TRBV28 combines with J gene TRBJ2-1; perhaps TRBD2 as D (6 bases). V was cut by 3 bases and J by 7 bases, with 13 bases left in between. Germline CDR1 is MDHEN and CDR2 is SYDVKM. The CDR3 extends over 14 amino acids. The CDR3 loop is CASSLLDGRNEQFF. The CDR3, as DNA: TGTGCCAGCAGTTTGTTGGACGGGAGAAATGAGCAGTTCTTC.

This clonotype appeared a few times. This CDR3 is CASTTREYNSPLHF. The CDR3 nucleotides are TGTGCCAGCACCACCCGGGAGTATAATTCACCCCTCCACTTT. V usage is TRBV28 and J usage is TRBJ1-6; D is uncertain. Germline values: CDR1 MDHEN, CDR2 SYDVKM. There are 14 residues in the CDR3. Trimming pared 7 bases from V and 4 bases from J, leaving 11 bases between.

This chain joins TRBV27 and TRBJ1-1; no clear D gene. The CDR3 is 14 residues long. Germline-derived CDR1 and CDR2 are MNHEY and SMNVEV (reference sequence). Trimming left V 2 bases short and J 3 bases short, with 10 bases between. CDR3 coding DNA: TGTGCCAGCAGTTTAGTACCCGGGGACACTGAAGCTTTCTTT. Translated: CASSLVPGDTEAFF.

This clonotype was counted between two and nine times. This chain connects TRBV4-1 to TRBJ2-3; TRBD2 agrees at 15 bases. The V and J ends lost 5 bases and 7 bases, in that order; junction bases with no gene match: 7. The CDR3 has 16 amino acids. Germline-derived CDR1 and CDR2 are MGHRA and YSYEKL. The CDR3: CASSGAGTSGRNTQYF. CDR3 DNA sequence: TGCGCCAGCAGCGGAGCCGGGACTAGCGGGAGGAATACGCAGTATTTT.

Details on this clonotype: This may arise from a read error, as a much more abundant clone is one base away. The DNA for the CDR3 is TGTGCCAGCAGGGCGGGAGGGAACACCGGGGAGCTGTTTTTT. Translating gives CASRAGGNTGELFF. This sequence joins TRBV9 and TRBJ2-2; 8 nucleotides align to TRBD2. The CDR3 runs 14 residues. CDR1 and CDR2 (germline): SGDLS, YYNGEE. V dropped 5 bases and J dropped 1; count of bases not matched to a gene: 1. Supplemented by reference TRBV9 and TRBJ2-2, the full variable domain reads DSGVTQTPKHLITATGQRVTLRCSPRSGDLSVYWYQQSLDQGLQFLIQYYNGEERAKGNILERFSAQQFPDLHSELNLSSLELGDSALYFCASRAGGNTGELFFGEGSRLTVL.

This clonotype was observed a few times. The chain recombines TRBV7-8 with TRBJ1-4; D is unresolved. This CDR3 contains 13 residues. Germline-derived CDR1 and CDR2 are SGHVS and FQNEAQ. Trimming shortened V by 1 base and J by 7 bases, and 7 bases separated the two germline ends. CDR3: CASSLGAGEKLFF. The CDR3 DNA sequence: TGTGCCAGCAGCTTAGGTGCGGGTGAAAAACTGTTTTTT.